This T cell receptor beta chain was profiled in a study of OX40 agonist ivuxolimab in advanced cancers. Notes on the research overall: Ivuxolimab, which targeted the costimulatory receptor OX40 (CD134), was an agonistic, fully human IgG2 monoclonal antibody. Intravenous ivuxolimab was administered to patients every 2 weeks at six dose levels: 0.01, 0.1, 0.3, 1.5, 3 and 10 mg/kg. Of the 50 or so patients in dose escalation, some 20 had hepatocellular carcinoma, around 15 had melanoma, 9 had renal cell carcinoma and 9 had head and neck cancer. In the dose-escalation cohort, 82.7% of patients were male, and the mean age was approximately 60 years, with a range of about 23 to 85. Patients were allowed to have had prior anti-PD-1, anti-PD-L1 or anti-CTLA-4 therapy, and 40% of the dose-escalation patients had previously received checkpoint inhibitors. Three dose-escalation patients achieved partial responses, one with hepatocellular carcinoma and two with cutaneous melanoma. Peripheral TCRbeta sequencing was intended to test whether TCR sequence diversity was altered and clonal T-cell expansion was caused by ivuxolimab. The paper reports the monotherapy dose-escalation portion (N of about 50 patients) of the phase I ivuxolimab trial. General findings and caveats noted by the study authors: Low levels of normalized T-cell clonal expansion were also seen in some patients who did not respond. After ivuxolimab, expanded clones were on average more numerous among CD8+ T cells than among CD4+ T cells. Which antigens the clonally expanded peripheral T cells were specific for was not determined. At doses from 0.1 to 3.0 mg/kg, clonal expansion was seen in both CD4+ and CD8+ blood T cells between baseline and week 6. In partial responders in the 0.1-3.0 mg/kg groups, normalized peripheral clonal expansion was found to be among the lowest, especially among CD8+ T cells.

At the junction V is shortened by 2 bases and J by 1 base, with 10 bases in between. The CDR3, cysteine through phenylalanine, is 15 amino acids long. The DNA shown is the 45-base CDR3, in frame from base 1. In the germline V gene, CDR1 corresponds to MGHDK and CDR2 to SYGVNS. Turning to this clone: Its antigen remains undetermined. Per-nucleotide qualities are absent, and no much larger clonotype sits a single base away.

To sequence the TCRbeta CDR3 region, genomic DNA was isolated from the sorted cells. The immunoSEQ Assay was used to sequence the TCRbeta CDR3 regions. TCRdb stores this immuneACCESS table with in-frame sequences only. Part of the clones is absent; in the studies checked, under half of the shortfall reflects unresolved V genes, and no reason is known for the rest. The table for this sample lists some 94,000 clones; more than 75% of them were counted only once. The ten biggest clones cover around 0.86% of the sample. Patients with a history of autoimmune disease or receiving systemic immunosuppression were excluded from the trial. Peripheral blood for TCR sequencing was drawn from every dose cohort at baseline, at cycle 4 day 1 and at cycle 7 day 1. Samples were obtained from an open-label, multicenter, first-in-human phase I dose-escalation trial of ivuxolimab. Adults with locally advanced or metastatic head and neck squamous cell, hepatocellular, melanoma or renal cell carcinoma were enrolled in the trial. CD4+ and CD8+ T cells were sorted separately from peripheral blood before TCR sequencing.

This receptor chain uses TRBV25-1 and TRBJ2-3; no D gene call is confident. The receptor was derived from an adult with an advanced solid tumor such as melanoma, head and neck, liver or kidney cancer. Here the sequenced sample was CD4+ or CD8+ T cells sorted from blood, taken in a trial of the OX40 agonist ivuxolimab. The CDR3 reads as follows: CASSEGVRRTDTQYF. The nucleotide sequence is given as TGTGCCAGCAGTGAAGGAGTCAGACGCACAGATACGCAGTATTTT.